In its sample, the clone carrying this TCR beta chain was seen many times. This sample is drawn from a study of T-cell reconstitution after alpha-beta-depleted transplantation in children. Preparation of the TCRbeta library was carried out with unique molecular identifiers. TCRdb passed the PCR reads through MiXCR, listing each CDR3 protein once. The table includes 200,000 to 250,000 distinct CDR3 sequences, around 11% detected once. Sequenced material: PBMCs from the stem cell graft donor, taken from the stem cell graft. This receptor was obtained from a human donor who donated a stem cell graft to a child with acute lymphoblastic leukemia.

CDR3 protein: CASSEAGAAYEQYF. The CDR3 DNA is TGTGCCAGCAGTGAAGCCGGGGCAGCCTACGAGCAGTACTTC. This chain uses TRBV2 with TRBJ2-7; either TRBD1 or TRBD2 may supply D (5 bases each). This CDR3 is built from 14 residues. Germline V gives CDR1 SNHLY, CDR2 FYNNEI. V lost 0 bases, J lost 2 bases, and 8 bases lay in between.